Below are 22 T cell receptor beta chains sequenced from a single sample in a study of naive and memory T cell subsets. TCR cDNA received a 3' ligated oligonucleotide that carried a UMI. Amplification of ligated cDNA took four PCR rounds with SP2 and nested alpha and beta constant primers. MiXCR was run by TCRdb on the 5' RACE reads, yielding one entry per CDR3 protein. Among 50,000 or so distinct CDR3 sequences listed, approximately 7.2% were seen once. The receptors derive from a male donor in good health.

This clonotype was seen repeatedly, ten times or more. This chain uses TRBV7-2 with TRBJ2-7, with TRBD2 identical over 8 bases. Germline loops: CDR1 SGHTA, CDR2 FQGNSA. The length of the CDR3 is 16 residues. The V segment lost 6 bases and the J segment 7 bases; nucleotides outside the gene matches: 17. The CDR3 here is CASSHTGGTSSVEQYF. The DNA of the CDR3 is TGTGCCAGCAGTCACACGGGGGGGACTAGTTCAGTTGAGCAGTACTTC.

The rearrangement joins TRBV6-1 to TRBJ1-2, with D possibly being TRBD1 (5 bases). The CDR3 loop spans 13 amino acids. The germline V gene encodes CDR1 MNHNS and CDR2 SASEGT. Trimming took 2 bases from V and 6 from J, leaving 10 bases between them. The CDR3 sequence is CASSESGRDGYTF. The CDR3 DNA follows: TGTGCCAGCAGTGAAAGCGGCAGGGATGGCTACACCTTC.

About this clonotype: A much larger clone differs from this one at a single base, so this may be a read error. This chain uses TRBV15 with TRBJ2-7; no reliable D call. This CDR3 region has 13 residues. CDR1 and CDR2 from the germline V gene are LNHNV and YYDKDF (reference sequence). The CDR3 nucleotides read TGTGCCACCAGCAGAGATCCCAGCCACGAGCAGTGCTTC. Translating gives CATSRDPSHEQCF.

In this sample, this clonotype turned up many times. The chain has TRBV6-6 and TRBJ1-1; D is ambiguous. The germline V gene encodes CDR1 MNHNY and CDR2 SVGAGI (reference sequence). Trimming left V 11 bases short and J 0 bases short, with 13 bases between. The length of the CDR3 is 13 residues. CDR3 loop: CASHPSVNTEAFF. In DNA form, the CDR3 reads TGTGCCTCCCACCCTTCGGTGAACACTGAAGCTTTCTTT.

The table lists this clonotype with many counts. The chain is built from TRBV6-2 or TRBV6-3 and TRBJ2-3; 10 bases match TRBD1. The J segment lost 0 bases and the V segment lost 2 bases, leaving 8 bases of the junction unmatched. The CDR3 has 18 amino acids. CDR1 MNHEY and CDR2 SVGEGT come from the germline V gene. The CDR3 spells CASSYQIPGQGSTDTQYF. DNA of the CDR3: TGTGCCAGCAGTTACCAAATCCCGGGACAGGGGAGCACAGATACGCAGTATTTT.

This clonotype was detected only a few times. The chain joins TRBV3-1 to TRBJ1-5; 8 nucleotides agree with TRBD1. This CDR3 has 15 amino acids. Germline trimming cut 4 bases from V and 4 bases from J; bases unmatched to any gene: 6. Germline V gene lookup returns CDR1 LGHDT and CDR2 YNNKEL (reference sequence). CDR3 residues: CASSRGQGVNQPQHF. CDR3 bases: TGTGCCAGCAGCCGAGGACAGGGAGTAAATCAGCCCCAGCATTTT.

This clonotype was counted many times. J is TRBJ2-2 and V is TRBV5-1; TRBD1 matches 12 bases. Germline V lookup: CDR1 SGHRS, CDR2 YFSETQ. The CDR3 covers 15 residues. Losses at the gene ends were 4 bases for V and 6 bases for J; bases not matched to a gene: 4. The CDR3 DNA sequence: TGCGCCAGCAGCCTGGGGACAGGGGGCTCCGGGGAGCTGTTTTTT. Protein: CASSLGTGGSGELFF. The variable domain in full, with the rest retrieved from reference TRBV5-1 and TRBJ2-2, is KAGVTQTPRYLIKTRGQQVTLSCSPISGHRSVSWYQQTPGQGLQFLFEYFSETQRNKGNFPGRFSGRQFSNSRSEMNVSTLELGDSALYLCASSLGTGGSGELFFGEGSRLTVL.

This clonotype turned up a few times. The chain is built from TRBV11-1 and TRBJ2-7; D ambiguous. Trimming removed 5 bases from V and 5 bases from J, with 13 bases in between. The germline V gene encodes CDR1 SGHAT and CDR2 FQDESV (reference sequence). The CDR3 covers 13 residues. The CDR3 protein is CASSQGVRNEQYF. In nucleotides, the CDR3 is TGTGCCAGCAGCCAAGGTGTAAGGAACGAGCAGTACTTC.

V is TRBV7-2 and J is TRBJ1-2, with D perhaps TRBD1 (5 bases). Per germline, CDR1 SGHTA and CDR2 FQGNSA. The CDR3 extends over 14 amino acids. The V gene lost 3 bases and the J gene lost 4 bases, with 12 bases spanning the gap. As DNA, the CDR3 is TGTGCCAGCAGCTTTGGGGGATTCTCCTATGGCTACACCTTC. Translating gives CASSFGGFSYGYTF.

The genes are TRBV6-6 and TRBJ2-3, with 9 bases that match TRBD1. V lost 2 bases, J lost 0 bases, and 3 bases stayed unmatched. This CDR3 spans 16 amino acids. Per germline, CDR1 MNHNY and CDR2 SVGAGI (reference sequence). Written as DNA, the CDR3 is TGTGCCAGCAGTTACGACAGGGGGGATAGCACAGATACGCAGTATTTT. Protein sequence: CASSYDRGDSTDTQYF.

This clonotype came up many times. The rearrangement uses TRBV12-2 and TRBJ1-1. TRBV12-2 is listed as a pseudogene. The CDR3 extends over 16 amino acids. The CDR3 spells CASRSLPRTLNTEAFF. The CDR3 DNA reads TGTGCAAGTCGCTCTTTGCCTCGGACCTTGAACACTGAAGCTTTCTTT.

This clonotype was detected only a few times. J is TRBJ1-5 and V is TRBV10-3; D may be TRBD1 (5 bases). This CDR3 has 14 residues. CDR1 is ENHRY and CDR2 is SYGVKD in the germline V gene. The V and J ends lost 2 bases and 5 bases respectively, with 10 bases between them. This chain's CDR3 is CAISEDSTDQPQHF. CDR3 DNA sequence: TGTGCCATCAGTGAGGACAGTACTGATCAGCCCCAGCATTTT.

The chain has TRBV5-1 and TRBJ2-5, with 8 nucleotides matching TRBD1. This CDR3 has 17 amino acids. Trimming took 1 base from V and 9 from J; bases not matched to a gene: 17. Germline CDR1 and CDR2: SGHRS and YFSETQ. CDR3 nucleotide sequence: TGCGCCAGCAGCTTGTTCGCGACAGGGGCCCTCACGGAGGCCCAGTACTTC. It codes for CASSLFATGALTEAQYF.

The chain uses TRBV7-9 and TRBJ2-3; D is ambiguous. Between the trimmed V and J ends, which lost 2 bases and 2 bases, there was a span of 11 bases. Germline-derived CDR1 and CDR2 are SEHNR and FQNEAQ (reference sequence). The CDR3 is 15 residues long. The CDR3 DNA reads as TGTGCCAGCAGCTTATCTGTGGCCCCCACAGATACGCAGTATTTT. It is translated as CASSLSVAPTDTQYF. The full variable domain, rest sourced from reference TRBV7-9 and TRBJ2-3, is DTGVSQNPRHKITKRGQNVTFRCDPISEHNRLYWYRQTLGQGPEFLTYFQNEAQLEKSRLLSDRFSAERPKGSFSTLEIQRTEQGDSAMYLCASSLSVAPTDTQYFGPGTRLTVL.

This clonotype was observed many times. This rearrangement joins TRBV10-1 to TRBJ2-7; D call uncertain. Germline CDR1 WNHNN, CDR2 SYGVQD (reference sequence). V was cut by 2 bases and J by 2 bases, with 10 bases left in between. CDR3 size: 14 residues. The CDR3 reads CASSEKDGTYEQYF. CDR3 in DNA: TGCGCCAGCAGTGAGAAAGACGGAACCTACGAGCAGTACTTC.

This clonotype has at least ten counts. The V and J genes are TRBV6-5 and TRBJ2-7; tentatively, D is TRBD1 or TRBD2 (6 bases each). CDR3 length: 14 residues. V lost 7 bases to trimming and J lost 6 bases, with 19 bases between them. Germline assignment: CDR1 MNHEY and CDR2 SVGAGI. CDR3 in DNA: TGTGCCAGCAAGAGGGGGGCGTCAGCTGTCGAGCAGTACTTC. Its translation: CASKRGASAVEQYF.

This clonotype was seen many times. The V and J genes are TRBV11-2 and TRBJ1-1, with D maybe TRBD1 (5 bases). Trimming pared 5 bases from V and 1 base from J, leaving 14 bases between. Per germline, CDR1 SGHAT and CDR2 FQNNGV. The CDR3 contains 15 residues. The CDR3 loop reads CASSRSGGENTEAFF. CDR3 bases: TGTGCCAGCAGCCGGTCCGGGGGTGAGAACACTGAAGCTTTCTTT.

The table lists this clonotype with many counts. The chain uses TRBV5-3 and TRBJ1-6; TRBD1 might be the D (6 bases). TRBV5-3 is classed as an ORF, of uncertain function. The V end lost 3 bases, the J end lost 0 bases, and 13 bases lay between the germline ends. This CDR3 spans 17 amino acids. The CDR3 protein is CARSSDRRTSYNSPLHF. DNA for the CDR3: TGTGCCAGAAGCTCGGACAGAAGAACCTCCTATAATTCACCCCTCCACTTT.

This clonotype occurred many times. J is TRBJ1-1 and V is TRBV18, with D tentatively TRBD1 (5 bases). V gave up 3 bases and J gave up 10 bases, with 15 bases separating them. Per germline, CDR1 KGHSH and CDR2 LQKENI. The CDR3 runs to 13 residues. CDR3 sequence: CASSPGGKVVAFF. In DNA form, the CDR3 reads TGTGCCAGCTCACCGGGGGGAAAGGTTGTAGCTTTCTTT.

This clonotype was observed a few times. The J gene is TRBJ2-1, the V gene TRBV13, with 9 bases fitting TRBD1. V lost 4 bases and J lost 7; bases outside the gene matches: 11. Per germline, CDR1 PRHDT and CDR2 FYEKMQ (reference sequence). The CDR3 has 16 amino acids. Here the CDR3 reads CASSSATGGLANEQFF. CDR3 DNA sequence: TGTGCCAGCAGCTCCGCGACAGGGGGGCTTGCGAATGAGCAGTTCTTC.

In this sample, this clonotype turned up a few times. The chain uses TRBV19 and TRBJ1-2; D not resolved. Germline loops: CDR1 LNHDA, CDR2 SQIVND (reference sequence). The CDR3 is 11 residues long. Deletions cut 7 bases from V and 5 bases from J, with 8 bases between. The CDR3 DNA reads as TGTGCCAGTACAGCTGCATATGGCTACACCTTC. As protein: CASTAAYGYTF.

This clonotype was seen a handful of times. The V call is TRBV6-6, the J call TRBJ2-6; 9 nucleotides match TRBD1. This CDR3 comprises 18 residues. CDR1 and CDR2 (germline): MNHNY, SVGAGI (reference sequence). J was trimmed by 0 bases and V by 2 bases; bases with no gene match: 5. The CDR3 here is CASSYRQGVFSGANVLTF. The CDR3 nucleotides are TGTGCCAGCAGTTACCGACAGGGGGTGTTCTCTGGGGCCAACGTCCTGACTTTC.